The entry that follows covers one T cell receptor (beta chain) sequence. These data belong to a study of CD8+ T cells in alopecia areata. CDR1 and CDR2 from the germline V gene are KGHSH and LQKENI. The CDR3 has 15 residues. V was trimmed by 0 bases and J by 5 bases, leaving 13 bases between them. Sequencing templates came from extracted RNA that was reverse transcribed into cDNA. Sequencing was performed with immunoSEQ multiplex PCR; in TCRdb, only in-frame clones are kept and a portion is missing. The sample lists just over 150,000 clones, 50% to 70% occurring once. Treatment in this sample: oral pan-JAK inhibitor, 5-10 mg twice daily.

The sequencing used CD4+ T cells sorted from blood, collected at week 4, from a patient treated with tofacitinib. The chain combines TRBV18 with TRBJ2-5; tentatively, D is TRBD1 or TRBD2 (6 bases each). This receptor was obtained from a human donor with alopecia areata. CDR3 nucleotides: TGTGCCAGCTCACCACCTTTCGGGGGCCGGGAGACCCAGTACTTC. The encoded protein is CASSPPFGGRETQYF.